This T cell receptor beta chain was obtained from a study of neurological immune-mediated disorders (dated 2019 in TCRdb). About the investigation overall: The study compared peripheral blood TCR-beta repertoires of HTLV-I-associated myelopathy (HAM/TSP) patients, multiple sclerosis patients and healthy controls using UMI-based sequencing. The cohort included about 66 subjects: approximately 14 with HAM/TSP, about 34 with multiple sclerosis, and about 20 healthy controls. The approximately 110 TCR-beta libraries included longitudinal samples, technical triplicates and paired sorted CD4+ and CD8+ T-cell subsets alongside PBMC samples.

For unsorted PBMC libraries, 2 million PBMCs were used after storage in RNAlater at -80 degrees C until RNA extraction. Peripheral blood underwent Ficoll-Hypaque density gradient centrifugation to isolate PBMCs, which were then cryopreserved in liquid nitrogen. This clonotype was counted many times. No antigen is known for it. Nothing much larger sits one base from this clone, and base qualities are not available. To synthesize cDNA, template-switch 5'RACE was performed with a primer carrying a 10-nucleotide random unique molecular identifier so that each TCR transcript was tagged. Over 160 million TCR-beta sequences, covering 15-18 subjects, were produced in each sequencing run. Total RNA was extracted with the RNeasy kit. The KAPA Real-time Library Amplification kit was used to amplify TCR-beta VDJ regions with primers for the TCR constant region and the 5'RACE anchor. A first PCR added sample indexes and Illumina adaptors, and a second PCR then raised library yield. After Ampure bead purification, the TCR product of roughly 650 bp was size-selected on a 2% E-gel SizeSelection system. Before pooling, library quality was assessed on a Bioanalyzer, concentration was determined with Qubit, and library quantification was performed with the Kapa Library Quantification kit. Paired-end 2 x 150 bp sequencing of the libraries was performed on an Illumina HiSeq 2500. To increase sequence diversity, 25-30% phiX was spiked into each library pool. The authors' analysis ran thus. Quality-filtered reads were processed with the UMI-based MiGEC pipeline, and over 90% of raw TCR sequences were removed by the MiGEC pipeline during error correction. VDJ genes were aligned to IMGT germline references, and each clonotype was defined by a unique CDR3 amino acid sequence together with V-J genes. VDJtools evaluated clonal expansion, Shannon diversity and CDR3 relatedness (CalcPairwiseDistances, ClusterSamples); CLCbio workbench built phylogenetic trees. Expanded clones were defined as having at least 8 unique UMIs, based on coefficient-of-variation modelling across technical triplicates. TCRdb trimmed public reads at Q25 via fastp, called clones via MiXCR and kept in-frame beta chains. Each entry is one CDR3 protein sequence, shown with its most common DNA and genes. The V and J calls were not made by the authors but by TCRdb's processing. The sample profile shows about 50,000 distinct CDR3 sequences; approximately 10% of them were found once. The ten largest clones add up to about 5% of the sample.

From the germline V gene, CDR1 is SGHRS and CDR2 is YFSETQ. The germline V and J ends show losses of 5 bases and 5 bases respectively, and no gene match explains 3 bases of the junction. Counted from cysteine to phenylalanine, this CDR3 has 14 amino acids. Left in the record is the CDR3 DNA by itself, 42 bases read in frame from the first base. Here is what the overall study found, with its caveats: No identical CDR3 amino acid sequences were shared among expanded clones across subjects, suggesting private TCR-beta repertoires in all groups. TCR clonal expansion was highest in HAM/TSP patients and lowest in MS patients, with MS patients falling below even healthy controls.

The specimen was PBMCs. The source is an older man with HTLV-1-associated myelopathy (HAM/TSP). The sequence joins TRBV5-1 to TRBJ2-3; 12 central bases correspond to TRBD2. The sequenced DNA is TGCGCCAGCAGGGCGGGACTAGCGGGAGATACGCAGTATTTT. Its product reads: CASRAGLAGDTQYF.